Sequencing of this T cell receptor (beta chain) was carried out in a study of blood T cell repertoires in COVID-19 (dated by TCRdb to about 2020). With regard to the full study: Samples from collaborators originated in the United States, Italy and Spain and spanned both the acute and convalescent phases of COVID-19. The prospective study material was composed of cDNA or gDNA derived from T cells, B-cell-depleted T cells, or PBMCs. Deeply sampled blood TCRbeta repertoires from subjects exposed to, actively infected with, or recovered from COVID-19 were included in the dataset. The repertoires were made available in a free public database intended to serve as a resource for research on the immune response to SARS-CoV-2. Samples came from the ongoing ImmuneRACE study (first 160 participants) plus 1,254 subjects from 6 global collaborators. Sample metadata almost always included a de-identified subject ID, COVID-19 status, age in years and sex. Where HLA class I and class II types were available, the types were taken from metadata supplied by the sample provider, not from assay-based typing. Study-wide findings and limitations: Clinical and demographic metadata were provided uncurated, with the amount varying by source and participant.

TCRbeta CDR3 regions were amplified from genomic DNA using the immunoSEQ Assay, a bias-controlled multiplex PCR. On the authors' methods: The number of nucleated cells in each sample was estimated from the amplification of reference gene primers within the assay. Sequence reads were collapsed and filtered to measure the absolute abundance of every unique TCRbeta CDR3 rearrangement. Productive Simpson clonality was computed per sample as the square root of Simpson's diversity index over productive rearrangements. This is the immuneACCESS table as TCRdb keeps it, with only in-frame sequences that have V and J called. A part of the clones is gone; compared with another copy, unresolved V genes explain less than half, and the rest is unexplained. V, J and clone size derive from that table, while D and trimming were established from the DNA sequence. This sample lists about 97,000 clones; 84% were detected once. Just under 10% of the sample rests with the top ten.

Each collaborating institution followed its own protocols to collect whole blood in K2EDTA tubes. Collaborator samples were shipped for TCRbeta analysis as frozen whole blood, isolated PBMCs, or DNA extracted from either sample type. From the cysteine up to the phenylalanine, the CDR3 has a length of 14 residues. The CDR3 DNA has 42 bases and is translated from base 1. CDR1 and CDR2, looked up from the germline V gene (reference sequence), are LGHDT and YNNKEL. Trimming removed 6 bases from V and 1 base from J, leaving 10 bases between the germline ends. This clone is a singleton in its sample. The antigen this receptor binds is unknown. The input lacks base qualities; no much larger clone sits a single base away.

The sequence came from a man aged 35-49 years with active or convalescent COVID-19. This receptor chain uses TRBV3-1 (or the pseudogene TRBV3-2) and TRBJ2-4; the D segment cannot be called with confidence. Sequencing used peripheral blood. The nucleotide sequence is TGTGCCAGCAGTCCCGCGGCGGCCAAAAACATTCAGTACTTC. This gives the protein CASSPAAAKNIQYF.